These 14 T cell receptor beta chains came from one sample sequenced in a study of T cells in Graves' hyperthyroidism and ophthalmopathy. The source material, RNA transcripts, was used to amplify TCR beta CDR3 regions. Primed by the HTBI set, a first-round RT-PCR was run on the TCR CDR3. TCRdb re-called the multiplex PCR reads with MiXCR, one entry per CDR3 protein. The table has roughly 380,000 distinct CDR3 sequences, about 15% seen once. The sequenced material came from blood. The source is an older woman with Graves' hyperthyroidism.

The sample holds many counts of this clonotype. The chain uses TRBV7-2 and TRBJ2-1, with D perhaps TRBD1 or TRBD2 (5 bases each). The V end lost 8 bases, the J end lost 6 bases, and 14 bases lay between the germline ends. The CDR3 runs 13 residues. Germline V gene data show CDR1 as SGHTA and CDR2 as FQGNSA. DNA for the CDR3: TGTGCCAGCGGCCGGGGCCGGACCAATGAGCAGTTCTTC. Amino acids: CASGRGRTNEQFF.

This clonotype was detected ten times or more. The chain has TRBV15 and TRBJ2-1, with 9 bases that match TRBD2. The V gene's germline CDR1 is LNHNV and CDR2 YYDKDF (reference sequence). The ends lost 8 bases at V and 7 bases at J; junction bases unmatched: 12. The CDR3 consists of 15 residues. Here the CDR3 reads CATDRGRAVMNEQFF. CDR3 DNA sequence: TGTGCCACCGACCGCGGGAGGGCCGTGATGAATGAGCAGTTCTTC.

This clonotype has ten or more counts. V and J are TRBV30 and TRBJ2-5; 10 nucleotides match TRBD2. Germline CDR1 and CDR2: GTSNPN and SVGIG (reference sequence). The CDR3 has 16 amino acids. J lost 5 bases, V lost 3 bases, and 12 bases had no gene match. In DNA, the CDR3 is TGTGCCTGGAGCGCCCCACTAGCGGGGCTTAGGGAGACCCAGTACTTC. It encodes CAWSAPLAGLRETQYF.

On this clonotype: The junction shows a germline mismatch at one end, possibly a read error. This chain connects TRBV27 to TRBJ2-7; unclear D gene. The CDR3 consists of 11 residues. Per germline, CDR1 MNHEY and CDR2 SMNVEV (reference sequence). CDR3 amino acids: CAGRTNYEQYF. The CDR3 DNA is TGTGCCGGCAGGACCAACTACGAGCAGTACTTC.

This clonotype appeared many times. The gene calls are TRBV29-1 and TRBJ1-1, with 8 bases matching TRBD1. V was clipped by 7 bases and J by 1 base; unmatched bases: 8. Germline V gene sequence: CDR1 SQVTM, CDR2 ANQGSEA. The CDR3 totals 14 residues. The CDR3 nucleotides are TGCAGCGCCGCGAAGGGGACAGGGAACACTGAAGCTTTCTTT. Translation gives CSAAKGTGNTEAFF.

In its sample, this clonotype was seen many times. The CDR3 loop reads CASSQSPGLAGSGAQYF. In nucleotides, the CDR3 is TGTGCCAGCAGCCAATCACCGGGACTAGCGGGGTCAGGGGCCCAGTACTTC. The chain is built from TRBV3-1 and TRBJ2-5; 13 nucleotides line up with TRBD2. J gave up 9 bases and V 2 bases, and 12 bases lay outside the gene matches. Germline assignment: CDR1 LGHDT and CDR2 YNNKEL (reference sequence). The CDR3 has 17 residues.

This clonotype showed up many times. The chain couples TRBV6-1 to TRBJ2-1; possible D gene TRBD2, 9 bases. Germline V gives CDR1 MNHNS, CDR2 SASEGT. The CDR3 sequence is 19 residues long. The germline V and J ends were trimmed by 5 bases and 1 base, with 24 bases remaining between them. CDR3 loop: CASSPQGGSGSGSYNEQFF. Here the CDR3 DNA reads TGTGCCAGCAGTCCACAGGGGGGTAGCGGGAGCGGGTCCTACAATGAGCAGTTCTTC.

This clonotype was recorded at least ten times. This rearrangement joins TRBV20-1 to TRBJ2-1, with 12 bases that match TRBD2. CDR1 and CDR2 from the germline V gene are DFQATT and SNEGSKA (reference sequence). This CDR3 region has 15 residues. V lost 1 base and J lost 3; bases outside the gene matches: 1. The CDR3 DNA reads TGCAGTGCTAGAGGGACTAGCGGGGTCTACAATGAGCAGTTCTTC. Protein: CSARGTSGVYNEQFF.

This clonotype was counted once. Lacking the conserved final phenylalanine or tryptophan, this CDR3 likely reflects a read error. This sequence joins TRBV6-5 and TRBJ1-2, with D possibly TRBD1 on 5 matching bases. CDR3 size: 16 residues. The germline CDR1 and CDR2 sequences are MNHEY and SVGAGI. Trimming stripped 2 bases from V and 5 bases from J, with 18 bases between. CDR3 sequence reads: CASSYGQFPGGYGYTL. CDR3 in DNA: TGTGCCAGCAGTTACGGACAATTCCCCGGCGGATATGGCTACACCCTC.

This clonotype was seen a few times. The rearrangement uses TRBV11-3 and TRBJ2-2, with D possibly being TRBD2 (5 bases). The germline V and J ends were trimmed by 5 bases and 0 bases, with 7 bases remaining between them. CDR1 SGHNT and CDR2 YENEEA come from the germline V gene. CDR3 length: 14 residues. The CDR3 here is CASSGGPNTGELFF. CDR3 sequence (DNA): TGTGCCAGCAGCGGCGGGCCGAACACCGGGGAGCTGTTTTTT.

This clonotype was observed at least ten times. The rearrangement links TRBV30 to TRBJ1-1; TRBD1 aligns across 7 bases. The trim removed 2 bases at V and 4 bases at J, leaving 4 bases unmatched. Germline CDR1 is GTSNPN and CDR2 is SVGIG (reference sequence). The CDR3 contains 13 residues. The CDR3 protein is CAWSRGPPTEAFF. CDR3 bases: TGTGCCTGGAGTAGGGGGCCCCCCACTGAAGCTTTCTTT.

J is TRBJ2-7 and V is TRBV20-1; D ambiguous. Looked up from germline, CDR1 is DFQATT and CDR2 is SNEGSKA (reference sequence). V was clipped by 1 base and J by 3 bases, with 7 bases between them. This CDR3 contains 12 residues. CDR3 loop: CSARGVNYEQYF. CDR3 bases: TGCAGTGCTAGAGGGGTCAACTACGAGCAGTACTTC.

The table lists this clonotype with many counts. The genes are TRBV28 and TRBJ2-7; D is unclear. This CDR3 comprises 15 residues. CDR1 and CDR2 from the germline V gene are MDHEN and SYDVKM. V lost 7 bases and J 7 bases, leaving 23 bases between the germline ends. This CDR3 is CASTIRHPLKGEQYF. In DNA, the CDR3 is TGTGCCAGCACAATCAGGCATCCCCTCAAGGGTGAGCAGTACTTC.

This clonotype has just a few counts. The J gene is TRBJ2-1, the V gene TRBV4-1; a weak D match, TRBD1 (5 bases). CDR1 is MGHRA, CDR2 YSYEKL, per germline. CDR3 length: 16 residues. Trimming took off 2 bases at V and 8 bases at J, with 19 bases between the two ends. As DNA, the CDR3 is TGCGCCAGCAGCCAACCCCCTAGTTCAGGGTTGCATGAGCAGTTCTTC. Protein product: CASSQPPSSGLHEQFF.